One and the same sample provided the 4 T cell receptor beta chains below, sequenced in a study of T-cell reconstitution after alpha-beta-depleted transplantation in children. The TCRbeta library was prepared with unique molecular identifiers. TCRdb independently ran MiXCR on the PCR reads; one entry per CDR3 protein. Of about 210,000 distinct CDR3 sequences detected, roughly a sixth appear once; the ten largest clones hold around 45%. Sequenced here: PBMCs, mostly from graft donor cells, sampled 360 days after TCRalphabeta/CD19-depleted stem cell transplant. The receptors derive from a male patient aged 2 to 9 who had a stem cell transplant for acute lymphoblastic leukemia, so the T cells may come from the graft donor.

In its sample, this clonotype was seen a few times. V is TRBV5-1 and J is TRBJ2-2; 7 nucleotides agree with TRBD2. Germline CDR1 SGHRS, CDR2 YFSETQ. The CDR3 has 15 residues. V shed 4 bases, J shed 3 bases, and the junction held 6 bases outside the gene matches. CDR3 bases: TGCGCCAGCAGCCGCGAGCGGGGAGACACCGGGGAGCTGTTTTTT. Translating it yields CASSRERGDTGELFF.

The chain employs TRBV19 and TRBJ1-5, with D perhaps TRBD1 (6 bases). Trimming removed 9 bases from V and 7 bases from J, with 16 bases in between. In germline, CDR1 is LNHDA, CDR2 SQIVND (reference sequence). CDR3 length equals 13 residues. The CDR3 region is CASHREGGQPQHF. The CDR3 coding sequence is TGTGCCAGCCACAGGGAGGGAGGACAGCCCCAGCATTTT.

This chain joins TRBV9 and TRBJ1-2; a weak D match, TRBD1 (6 bases). The V end lost 3 bases, the J end lost 8 bases, and 14 bases lay between the germline ends. The CDR3 length is 13 residues. In germline, CDR1 is SGDLS, CDR2 YYNGEE. The CDR3, as DNA: TGTGCCAGCAGCGCGTCGGGGGCGCGAGGCTACACCTTC. The encoded protein is CASSASGARGYTF.

This clonotype appeared a few times. The gene calls are TRBV5-5 and TRBJ1-6; D gene unclear. Germline V CDR1 and CDR2: SGHKS, YYEKEE (reference sequence). The V gene lost 1 base and the J gene lost 7 bases, with 9 bases spanning the gap. The CDR3 sequence is 14 residues long. The chain's CDR3 is CASSLNRVNSPLHF. The DNA of the CDR3 is TGTGCCAGCAGCTTGAATAGGGTAAATTCACCCCTCCACTTT.